This record concerns one T cell receptor (beta chain) sequence. The antigen remains undetermined. This sample was included in a study of chemoradiotherapy in HPV16-positive cancers. Study results and limitations: During treatment, candidate HPV-specific clones and E7-related motifs expanded in tumor.

Here immunoSEQ multiplex PCR was the method, and the copy in TCRdb shows in-frame clones only, minus some. In the table there are approximately 12,000 clones, around two thirds of which are singletons. The CDR3 totals 13 residues. Germline V gene data show CDR1 as MDHEN and CDR2 as SYDVKM. Trimming pared 7 bases from V and 3 bases from J, leaving 12 bases between. This sequence was found in a human donor with HPV-associated anogenital cancer. Sampling was performed from a patient who underwent chemoradiotherapy. The gene calls are TRBV28 and TRBJ1-1; D unclear. CDR3: CASKTLTDTEAFF. The CDR3 nucleotides are TGTGCCAGCAAAACACTAACGGACACTGAAGCTTTCTTT.